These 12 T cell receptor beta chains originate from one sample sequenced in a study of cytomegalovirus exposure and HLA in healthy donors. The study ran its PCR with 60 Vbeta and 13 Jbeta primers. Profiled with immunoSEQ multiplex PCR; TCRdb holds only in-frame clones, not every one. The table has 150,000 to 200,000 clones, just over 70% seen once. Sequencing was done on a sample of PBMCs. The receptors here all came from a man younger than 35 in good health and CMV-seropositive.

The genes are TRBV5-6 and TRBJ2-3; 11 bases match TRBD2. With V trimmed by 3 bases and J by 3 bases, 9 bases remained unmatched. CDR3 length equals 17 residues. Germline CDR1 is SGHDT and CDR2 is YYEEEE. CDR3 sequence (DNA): TGTGCCAGCAGCTCGCCCTTAGCGGGAGGGAGAACAGATACGCAGTATTTT. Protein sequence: CASSSPLAGGRTDTQYF. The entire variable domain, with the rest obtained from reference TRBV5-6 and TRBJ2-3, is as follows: DAGVTQSPTHLIKTRGQQVTLRCSPKSGHDTVSWYQQALGQGPQFIFQYYEEEERQRGNFPDRFSGHQFPNYSSELNVNALLLGDSALYLCASSSPLAGGRTDTQYFGPGTRLTVL.

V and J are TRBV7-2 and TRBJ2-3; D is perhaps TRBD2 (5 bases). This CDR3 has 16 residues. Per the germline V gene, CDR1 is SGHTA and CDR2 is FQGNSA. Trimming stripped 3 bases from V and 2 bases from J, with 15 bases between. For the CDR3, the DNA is TGTGCCAGCAGCTTGGCGGGTAACCGGTACACAGATACGCAGTATTTT. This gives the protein CASSLAGNRYTDTQYF.

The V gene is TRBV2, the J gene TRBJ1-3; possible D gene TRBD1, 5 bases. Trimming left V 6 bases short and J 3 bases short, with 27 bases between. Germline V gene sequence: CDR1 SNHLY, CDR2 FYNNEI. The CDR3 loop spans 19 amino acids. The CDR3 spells CASSRESTGGIISGNTIYF. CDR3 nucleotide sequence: TGTGCCAGCAGCCGGGAGTCTACCGGGGGGATCATTAGTGGAAACACCATATATTTT.

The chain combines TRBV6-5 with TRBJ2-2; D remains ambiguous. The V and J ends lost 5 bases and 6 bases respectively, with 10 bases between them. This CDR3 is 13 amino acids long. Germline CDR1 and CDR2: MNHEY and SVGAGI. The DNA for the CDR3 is TGTGCCAGCAGTAGACCCGCGGCCGGGGAGCTGTTTTTT. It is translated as CASSRPAAGELFF.

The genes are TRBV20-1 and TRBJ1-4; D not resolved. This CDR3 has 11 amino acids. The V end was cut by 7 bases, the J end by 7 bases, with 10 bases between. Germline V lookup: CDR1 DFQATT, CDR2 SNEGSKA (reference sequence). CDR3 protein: CSGAISEKLFF. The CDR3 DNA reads TGCAGTGGGGCCATTAGTGAAAAACTGTTTTTT.

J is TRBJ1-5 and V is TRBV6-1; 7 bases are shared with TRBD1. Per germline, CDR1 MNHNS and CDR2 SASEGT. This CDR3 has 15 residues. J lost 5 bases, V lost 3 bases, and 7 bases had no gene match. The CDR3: CASSDLGQSYQPQHF. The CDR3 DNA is TGTGCCAGCAGTGATTTGGGACAGAGCTATCAGCCCCAGCATTTT.

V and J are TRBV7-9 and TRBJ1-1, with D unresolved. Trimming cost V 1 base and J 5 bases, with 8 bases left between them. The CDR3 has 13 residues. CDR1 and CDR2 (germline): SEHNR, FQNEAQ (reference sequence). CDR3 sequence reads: CASSLDPRTEAFF. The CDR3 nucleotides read TGTGCCAGCAGCTTAGACCCGCGGACTGAAGCTTTCTTT. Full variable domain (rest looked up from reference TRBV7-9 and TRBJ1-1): DTGVSQNPRHKITKRGQNVTFRCDPISEHNRLYWYRQTLGQGPEFLTYFQNEAQLEKSRLLSDRFSAERPKGSFSTLEIQRTEQGDSAMYLCASSLDPRTEAFFGQGTRLTVV.

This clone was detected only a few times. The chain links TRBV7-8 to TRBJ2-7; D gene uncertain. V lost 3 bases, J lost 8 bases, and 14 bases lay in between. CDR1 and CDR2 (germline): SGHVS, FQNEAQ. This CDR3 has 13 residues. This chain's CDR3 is CASSFAGSYQQYV. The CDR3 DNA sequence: TGTGCCAGCAGCTTTGCAGGCAGTTACCAGCAGTACGTC.

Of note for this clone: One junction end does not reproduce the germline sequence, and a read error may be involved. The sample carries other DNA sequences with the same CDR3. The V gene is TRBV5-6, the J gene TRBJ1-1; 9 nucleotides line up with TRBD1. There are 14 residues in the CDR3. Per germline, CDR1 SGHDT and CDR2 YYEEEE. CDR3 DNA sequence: TGTGCCAGCACCAGGACAGGGGTAAACACTGAGGCTTTCTTT. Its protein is CASTRTGVNTEAFF.

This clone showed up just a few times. Written as DNA, the CDR3 is TGTGCCAGCAGCCGCGACAGGGCGGGGAACACTGAAGCTTTCTTT. As protein: CASSRDRAGNTEAFF. The chain employs TRBV7-8 and TRBJ1-1; 7 nucleotides agree with TRBD1. J was trimmed by 1 base and V by 5 bases; bases with no gene match: 7. The CDR3 is made up of 15 amino acids. Germline V lookup: CDR1 SGHVS, CDR2 FQNEAQ.

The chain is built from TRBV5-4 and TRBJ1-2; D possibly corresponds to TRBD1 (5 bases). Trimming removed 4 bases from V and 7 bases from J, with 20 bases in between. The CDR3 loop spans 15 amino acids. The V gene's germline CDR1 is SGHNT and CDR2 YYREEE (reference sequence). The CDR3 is CASSPPGDGLFGYTF. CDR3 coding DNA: TGTGCCAGCAGCCCTCCGGGGGACGGTCTCTTTGGCTACACCTTC.

As DNA, the CDR3 is TGCGCCAGCAGCCCTATAGGGGGGGCCCGCCAGGATACGCAGTATTTT. Encoded protein: CASSPIGGARQDTQYF. The rearrangement joins TRBV4-1 to TRBJ2-3; possible D gene TRBD2, 7 bases. The CDR3 totals 16 residues. V gave up 4 bases and J gave up 6 bases, with 20 bases separating them. Germline loops: CDR1 MGHRA, CDR2 YSYEKL.